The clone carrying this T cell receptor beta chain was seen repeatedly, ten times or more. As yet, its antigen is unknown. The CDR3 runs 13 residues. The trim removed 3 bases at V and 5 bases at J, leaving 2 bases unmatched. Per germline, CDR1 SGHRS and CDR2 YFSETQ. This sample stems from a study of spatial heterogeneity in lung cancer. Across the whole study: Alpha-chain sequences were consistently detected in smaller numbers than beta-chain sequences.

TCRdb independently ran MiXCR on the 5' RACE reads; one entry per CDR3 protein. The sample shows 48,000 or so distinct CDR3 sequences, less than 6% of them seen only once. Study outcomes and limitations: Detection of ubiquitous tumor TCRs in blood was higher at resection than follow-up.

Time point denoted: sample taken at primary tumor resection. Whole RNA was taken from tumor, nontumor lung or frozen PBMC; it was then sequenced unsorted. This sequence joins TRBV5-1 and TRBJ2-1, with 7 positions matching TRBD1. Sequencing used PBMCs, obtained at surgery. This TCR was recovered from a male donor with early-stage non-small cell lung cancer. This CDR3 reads CASSSGTDNEQFF. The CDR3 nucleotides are TGCGCCAGCAGCTCCGGGACAGACAATGAGCAGTTCTTC.